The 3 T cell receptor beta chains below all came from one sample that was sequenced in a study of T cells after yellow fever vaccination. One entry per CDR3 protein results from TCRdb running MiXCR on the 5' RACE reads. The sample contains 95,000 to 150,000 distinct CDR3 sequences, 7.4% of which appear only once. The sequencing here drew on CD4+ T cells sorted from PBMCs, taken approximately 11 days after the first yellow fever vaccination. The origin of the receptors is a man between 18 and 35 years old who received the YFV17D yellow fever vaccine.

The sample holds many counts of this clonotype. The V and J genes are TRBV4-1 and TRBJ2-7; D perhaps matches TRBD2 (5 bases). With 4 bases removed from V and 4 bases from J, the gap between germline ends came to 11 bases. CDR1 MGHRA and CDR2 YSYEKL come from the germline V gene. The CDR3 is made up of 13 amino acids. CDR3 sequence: CASSPLGGYEQYV. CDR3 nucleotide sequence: TGCGCCAGCAGCCCCCTCGGCGGGTACGAGCAGTACGTC.

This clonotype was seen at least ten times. Written as DNA, the CDR3 is TGTGCCAGCAGCGACGCACTAGGACGGCGGTTCTTC. Amino acids: CASSDALGRRFF. This chain connects TRBV7-2 to TRBJ2-1; maybe TRBD2 (5 bases). This CDR3 has 12 amino acids. V lost 5 bases, J lost 15 bases, and 17 bases lay in between. Per the germline V gene, CDR1 is SGHTA and CDR2 is FQGNSA.

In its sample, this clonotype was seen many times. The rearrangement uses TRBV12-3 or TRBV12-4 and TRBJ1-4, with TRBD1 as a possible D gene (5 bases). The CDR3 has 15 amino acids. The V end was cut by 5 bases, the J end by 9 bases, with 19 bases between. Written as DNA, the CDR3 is TGTGCCAGCAGTATCAATTCAGGGAAGGGCAAAAAACTGTTTTTT. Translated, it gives CASSINSGKGKKLFF.